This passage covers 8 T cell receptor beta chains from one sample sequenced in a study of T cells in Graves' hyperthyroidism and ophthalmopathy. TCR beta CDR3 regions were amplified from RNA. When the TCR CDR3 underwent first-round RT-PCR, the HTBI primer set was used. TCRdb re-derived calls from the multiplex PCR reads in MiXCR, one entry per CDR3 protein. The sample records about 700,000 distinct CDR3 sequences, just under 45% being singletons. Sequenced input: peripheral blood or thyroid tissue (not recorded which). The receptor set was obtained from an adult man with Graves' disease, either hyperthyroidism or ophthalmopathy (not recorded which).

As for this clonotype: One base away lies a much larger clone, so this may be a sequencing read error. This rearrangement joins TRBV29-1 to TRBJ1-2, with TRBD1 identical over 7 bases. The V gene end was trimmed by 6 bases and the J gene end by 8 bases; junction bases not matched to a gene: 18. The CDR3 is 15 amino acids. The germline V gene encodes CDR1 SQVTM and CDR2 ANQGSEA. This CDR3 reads CSVHPGVGGDLGYTF. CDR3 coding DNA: TGCAGCGTCCACCCAGGGGTAGGGGGCGATTTAGGCTACACCTTC.

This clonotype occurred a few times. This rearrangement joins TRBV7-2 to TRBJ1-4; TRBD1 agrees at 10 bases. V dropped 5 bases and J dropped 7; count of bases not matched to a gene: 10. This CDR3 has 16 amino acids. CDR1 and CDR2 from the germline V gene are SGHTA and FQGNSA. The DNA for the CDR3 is TGTGCCAGCAGCGCAAGGAGACAGGGGGCGAGTGAAAAACTGTTTTTT. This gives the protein CASSARRQGASEKLFF.

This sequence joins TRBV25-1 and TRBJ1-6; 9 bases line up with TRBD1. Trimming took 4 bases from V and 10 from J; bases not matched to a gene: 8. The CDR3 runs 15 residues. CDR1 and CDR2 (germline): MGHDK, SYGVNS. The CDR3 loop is CASSGQGEVNSPLHF. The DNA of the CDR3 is TGTGCCAGCAGTGGACAGGGGGAAGTGAACTCACCCCTCCACTTT.

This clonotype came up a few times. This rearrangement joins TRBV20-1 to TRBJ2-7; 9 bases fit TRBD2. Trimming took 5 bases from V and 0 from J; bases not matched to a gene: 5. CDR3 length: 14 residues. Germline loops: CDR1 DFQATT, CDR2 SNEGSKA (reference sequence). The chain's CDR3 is CSAGGTSRSYEQYF. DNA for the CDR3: TGCAGTGCTGGAGGGACTAGCCGCTCCTACGAGCAGTACTTC.

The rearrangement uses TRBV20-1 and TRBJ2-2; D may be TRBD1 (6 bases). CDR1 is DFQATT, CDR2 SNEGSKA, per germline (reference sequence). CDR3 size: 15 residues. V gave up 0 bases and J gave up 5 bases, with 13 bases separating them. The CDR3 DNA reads TGCAGTGCTAGAGAGTCAGGGGCGATTACCGGGGAGCTGTTTTTT. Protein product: CSARESGAITGELFF.

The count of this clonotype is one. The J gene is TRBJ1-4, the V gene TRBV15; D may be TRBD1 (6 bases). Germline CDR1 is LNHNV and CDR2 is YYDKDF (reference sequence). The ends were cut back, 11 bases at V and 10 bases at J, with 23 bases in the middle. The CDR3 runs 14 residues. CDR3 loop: CAWEPGGRRGKLFF. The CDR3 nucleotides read TGTGCCTGGGAGCCCGGGGGGCGCCGTGGAAAACTGTTTTTT. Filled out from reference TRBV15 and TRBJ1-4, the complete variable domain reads DAMVIQNPRYQVTQFGKPVTLSCSQTLNHNVMYWYQQKSSQAPKLLFHYYDKDFNNEADTPDNFQSRRPNTSFCFLDIRSPGLGDTAMYLCAWEPGGRRGKLFFGSGTQLSVL.

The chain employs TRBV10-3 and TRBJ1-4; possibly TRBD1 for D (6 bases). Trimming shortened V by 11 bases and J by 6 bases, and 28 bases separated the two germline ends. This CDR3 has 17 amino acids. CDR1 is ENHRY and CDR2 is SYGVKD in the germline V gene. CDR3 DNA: TGTGCCGGGGGACCATCCCAAGCCGGGACAAGTTATGAAAAACTGTTTTTT. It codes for CAGGPSQAGTSYEKLFF.

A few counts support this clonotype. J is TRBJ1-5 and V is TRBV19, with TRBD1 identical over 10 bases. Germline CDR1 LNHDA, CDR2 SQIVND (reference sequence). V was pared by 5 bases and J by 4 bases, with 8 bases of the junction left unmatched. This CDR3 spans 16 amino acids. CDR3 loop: CASSPGTGANNQPQHF. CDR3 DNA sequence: TGTGCCAGTAGTCCCGGGACAGGGGCAAATAATCAGCCCCAGCATTTT.